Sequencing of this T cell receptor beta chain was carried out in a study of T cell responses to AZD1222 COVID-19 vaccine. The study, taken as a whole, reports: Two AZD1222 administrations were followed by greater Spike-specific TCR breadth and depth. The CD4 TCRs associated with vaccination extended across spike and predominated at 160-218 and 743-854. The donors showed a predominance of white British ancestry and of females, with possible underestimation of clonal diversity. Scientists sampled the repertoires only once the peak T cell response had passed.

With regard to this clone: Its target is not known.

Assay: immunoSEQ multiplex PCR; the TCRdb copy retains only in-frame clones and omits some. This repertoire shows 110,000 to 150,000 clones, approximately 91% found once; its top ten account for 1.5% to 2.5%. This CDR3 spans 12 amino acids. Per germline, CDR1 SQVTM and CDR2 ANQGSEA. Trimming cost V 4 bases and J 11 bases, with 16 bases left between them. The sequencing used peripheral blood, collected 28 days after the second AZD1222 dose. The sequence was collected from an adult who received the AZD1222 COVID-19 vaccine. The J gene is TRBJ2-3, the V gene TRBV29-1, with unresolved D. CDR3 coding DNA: TGCAGCGTTGCTAGTGGCGAAGTTTTGCAGTATTTT. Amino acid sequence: CSVASGEVLQYF.